The 5 T cell receptor beta chains presented below share a single source sample, sequenced in a study of T cell responses to AZD1222 COVID-19 vaccine listed by TCRdb under 2021. The time point label on this specimen signifies: about 28 days (+/-7) after the second vaccine dose. Library preparation used the immunoSEQ multiplex PCR assay. What TCRdb holds here is the immuneACCESS table cut down to in-frame rearrangements. Part of the clones is not present; checked against another copy, under half of the missing clones reflect an unresolved V gene, and the others are unexplained. This sample has about 81,000 clones in its table, and over 75% of those were observed once. The ten most abundant clones make up 5.4% of the sample. Source: peripheral blood, taken 28 days after the second AZD1222 dose. These receptor sequences come from an adult who received the AZD1222 COVID-19 vaccine.

The chain links TRBV5-1 to TRBJ1-1, with 10 bases fitting TRBD1. The length of the CDR3 is 14 residues. The germline V gene has CDR1 SGHRS and CDR2 YFSETQ. The V segment lost 4 bases and the J segment 5 bases; nucleotides outside the gene matches: 5. The DNA for the CDR3 is TGCGCCAGCAGCCTTCGGACAGGGGGGACTGAAGCTTTCTTT. Translation gives CASSLRTGGTEAFF.

V is TRBV5-6 and J is TRBJ2-7; the D is unclear. CDR3 size: 13 residues. The V end lost 0 bases, the J end lost 7 bases, and 11 bases lay between the germline ends. Per germline, CDR1 SGHDT and CDR2 YYEEEE. The CDR3 region is CASSLGQPVEQYF. The CDR3 bases are TGTGCCAGCAGCTTGGGGCAGCCTGTGGAGCAGTACTTC.

The chain joins TRBV5-1 to TRBJ2-3; D is perhaps TRBD1 (6 bases). This CDR3 region has 14 residues. V lost 3 bases and J 2 bases, leaving 10 bases between the germline ends. Germline loops: CDR1 SGHRS, CDR2 YFSETQ. CDR3 residues: CASSSDRPTDTQYF. The CDR3 coding sequence is TGCGCCAGCAGCTCCGACAGGCCCACAGATACGCAGTATTTT.

The chain is built from TRBV3-1 (or the pseudogene TRBV3-2) and TRBJ2-7; perhaps TRBD1 as D (5 bases). CDR1 and CDR2 (germline): LGHDT, YNNKEL (reference sequence). Trimming took 4 bases from V and 2 from J, leaving 12 bases between them. CDR3 size: 14 residues. This CDR3 reads CASSRDRATYEQYF. The CDR3 DNA reads TGTGCCAGCAGCCGAGACAGAGCTACCTACGAGCAGTACTTC.

The chain joins TRBV19 to TRBJ2-3; D possibly uses TRBD1 or TRBD2 (5 bases each). Trimming took off 3 bases at V and 0 bases at J, with 13 bases between the two ends. Germline CDR1 reads LNHDA; CDR2 reads SQIVND (reference sequence). CDR3 length equals 16 residues. The CDR3: CASSMGTLTSTDTQYF. The CDR3 DNA follows: TGTGCCAGTAGTATGGGGACCCTAACTAGCACAGATACGCAGTATTTT.